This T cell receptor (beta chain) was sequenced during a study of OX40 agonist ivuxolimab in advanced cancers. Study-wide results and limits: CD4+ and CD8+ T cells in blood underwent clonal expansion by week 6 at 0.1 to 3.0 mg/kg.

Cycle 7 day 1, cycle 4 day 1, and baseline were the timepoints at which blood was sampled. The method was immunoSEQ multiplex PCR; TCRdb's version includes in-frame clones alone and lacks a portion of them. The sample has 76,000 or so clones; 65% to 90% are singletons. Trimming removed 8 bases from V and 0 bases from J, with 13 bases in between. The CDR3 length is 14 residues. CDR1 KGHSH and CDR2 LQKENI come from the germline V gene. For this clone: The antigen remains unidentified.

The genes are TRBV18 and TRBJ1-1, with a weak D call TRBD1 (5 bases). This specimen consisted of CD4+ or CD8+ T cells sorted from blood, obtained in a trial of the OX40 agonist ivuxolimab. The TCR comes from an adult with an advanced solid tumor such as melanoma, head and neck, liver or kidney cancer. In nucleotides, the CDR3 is TGTGCCAGCACACTTGGGACCTTGAACACTGAAGCTTTCTTT. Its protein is CASTLGTLNTEAFF.